This T cell receptor (beta chain) was observed in a study of human T cells and chemical hapten exposure. Study-wide background: On about 2 cm by about 2 cm of upper inner arm skin, sensitization was performed with 2% DPC. Across its roughly 24 weeks, the study gave patients weekly diphenylcyclopropenone doses to the scalp.

The CDR3 totals 16 residues. Per germline, CDR1 SGHRS and CDR2 YFSETQ. V shed 0 bases, J shed 7 bases, and the junction held 5 bases outside the gene matches. Noted time point: patch test 1, 2 weeks after DPC sensitization. Treatment described: therapeutic diphenylcyclopropenone sensitization with weekly scalp DPC. TCRdb fed the RACE reads into MiXCR, producing one record per CDR3 protein. The data contain approximately 400,000 distinct CDR3 sequences, approximately 5.1% of them singletons. V gene TRBV5-1 combines with J gene TRBJ2-1, with 12 nucleotides matching TRBD1. This clonotype was obtained from a woman aged 50 to 60 with alopecia areata. Some clones in this sample may be carry-over from other donors' samples. Sequenced here: whole blood, sampled in connection with sensitization to the hapten diphenylcyclopropenone (DPC). CDR3 protein: CASSLAPGQGANEQFF. DNA of the CDR3: TGCGCCAGCAGCTTGGCCCCGGGACAGGGGGCGAATGAGCAGTTCTTC.